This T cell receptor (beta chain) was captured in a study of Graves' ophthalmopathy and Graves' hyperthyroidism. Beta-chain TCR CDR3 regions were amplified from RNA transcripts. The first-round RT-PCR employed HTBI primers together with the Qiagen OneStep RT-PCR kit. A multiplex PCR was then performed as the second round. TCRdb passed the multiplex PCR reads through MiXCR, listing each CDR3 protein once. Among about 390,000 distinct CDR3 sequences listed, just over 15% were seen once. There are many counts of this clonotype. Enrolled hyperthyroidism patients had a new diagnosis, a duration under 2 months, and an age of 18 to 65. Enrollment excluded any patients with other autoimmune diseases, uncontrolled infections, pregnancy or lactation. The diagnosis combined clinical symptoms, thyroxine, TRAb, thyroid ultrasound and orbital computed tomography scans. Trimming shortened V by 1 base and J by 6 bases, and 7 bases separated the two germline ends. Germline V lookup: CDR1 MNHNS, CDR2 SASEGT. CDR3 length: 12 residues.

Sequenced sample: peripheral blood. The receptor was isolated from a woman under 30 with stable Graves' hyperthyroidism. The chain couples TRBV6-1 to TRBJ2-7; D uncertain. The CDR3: CASSEGRFEQYF. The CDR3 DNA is TGTGCCAGCAGTGAAGGTCGATTCGAGCAGTACTTC.